This T cell receptor beta chain originates from a study of blood T cell repertoires in COVID-19. The wider study: Acute-phase and convalescent COVID-19 samples originated in the United States, Italy and Spain. Sources were T cells, B-cell-depleted T cells, or PBMCs; the material itself was cDNA or gDNA.

The ends were cut back, 1 base at V and 5 bases at J, with 9 bases in the middle. This CDR3 comprises 14 residues. Germline CDR1 is GTSNPN and CDR2 is SVGIG (reference sequence). In the original processing: Nucleated cell number was recorded as an estimate derived from reference gene primer amplification. The table came from immunoSEQ multiplex PCR; TCRdb's copy has only in-frame clones and leaves some out. V and J calls and clone size come straight from that table; D and trimming were deduced from the DNA. Here the sample spans some 330,000 clones, 70% to 90% being singletons. This clone was observed a single time.

This receptor was taken from a woman between 50 and 59 years old with active or convalescent COVID-19. This chain connects TRBV30 to TRBJ1-6; D gene uncertain. Sequenced: peripheral blood. This chain's CDR3 is CAWSAFSDNSPLHF. The CDR3 region has the DNA TGTGCCTGGAGTGCCTTTAGCGATAATTCACCCCTCCACTTT. Together with reference TRBV30 and TRBJ1-6, the CDR3 gives the full variable domain: SQTIHQWPATLVQPVGSPLSLECTVEGTSNPNLYWYRQAAGRGLQLLFYSVGIGQISSEVPQNLSASRPQDRQFILSSKKLLLSDSGFYLCAWSAFSDNSPLHFGNGTRLTVT.